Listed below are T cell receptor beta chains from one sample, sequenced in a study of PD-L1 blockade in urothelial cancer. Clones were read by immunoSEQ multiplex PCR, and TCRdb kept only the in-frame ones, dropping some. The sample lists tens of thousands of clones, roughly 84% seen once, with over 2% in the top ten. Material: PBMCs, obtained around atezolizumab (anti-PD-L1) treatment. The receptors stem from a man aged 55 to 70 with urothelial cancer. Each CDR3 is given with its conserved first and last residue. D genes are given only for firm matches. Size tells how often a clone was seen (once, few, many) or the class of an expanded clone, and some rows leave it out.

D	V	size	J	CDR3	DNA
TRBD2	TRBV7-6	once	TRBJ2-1	CASSLDGILGLAGRDEQFF	TGTGCCAGCAGCTTAGACGGAATCTTGGGACTAGCGGGAAGGGATGAGCAGTTCTTC
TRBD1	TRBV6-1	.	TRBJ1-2	CASSTTGLGYTF	TGTGCCAGCAGTACGACAGGGTTGGGCTACACCTTC
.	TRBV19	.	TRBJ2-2	CASSIPGATGELFF	TGTGCCAGTAGTATCCCAGGGGCAACCGGGGAGCTGTTTTTT
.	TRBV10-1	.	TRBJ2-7	CASSESFGASFRYF	TGCGCCAGCAGTGAGTCATTTGGGGCCTCCTTCCGGTACTTC
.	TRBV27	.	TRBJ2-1	CASPGGGRNEQFF	TGTGCCAGCCCCGGTGGGGGGAGAAATGAGCAGTTCTTC
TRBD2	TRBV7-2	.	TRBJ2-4	CASRMGTSGKVAKNIQYF	TGTGCCAGCAGGATGGGGACTAGCGGGAAAGTAGCCAAAAACATTCAGTACTTC
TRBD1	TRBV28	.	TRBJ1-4	CASSFPPGQGGEKLFF	TGTGCCAGCAGTTTTCCCCCGGGACAGGGAGGTGAAAAACTGTTTTTT
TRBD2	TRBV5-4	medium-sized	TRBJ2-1	CASWPGLAGPEEQFF	TGTGCCAGCTGGCCGGGACTAGCGGGACCCGAAGAGCAGTTCTTC
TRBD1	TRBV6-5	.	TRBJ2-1	CASSYAPGTGGEQFF	TGTGCCAGCAGTTACGCCCCCGGGACAGGGGGTGAGCAGTTCTTC
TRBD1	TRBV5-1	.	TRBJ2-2	CASSLAGTGGTGELFF	TGCGCCAGCAGCTTGGCAGGGACAGGGGGCACCGGGGAGCTGTTTTTT
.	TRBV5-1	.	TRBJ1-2	CASSRGATYGYTF	TGCGCCAGCAGCCGTGGGGCGACCTATGGCTACACCTTC
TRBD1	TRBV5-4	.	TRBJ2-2	CASSLGGLGELFF	TGTGCCAGCAGCCTAGGGGGCCTCGGGGAGCTGTTTTTT
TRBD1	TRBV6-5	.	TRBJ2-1	CASSRGQGQFF	TGTGCCAGCAGTAGGGGGCAGGGTCAGTTCTTC